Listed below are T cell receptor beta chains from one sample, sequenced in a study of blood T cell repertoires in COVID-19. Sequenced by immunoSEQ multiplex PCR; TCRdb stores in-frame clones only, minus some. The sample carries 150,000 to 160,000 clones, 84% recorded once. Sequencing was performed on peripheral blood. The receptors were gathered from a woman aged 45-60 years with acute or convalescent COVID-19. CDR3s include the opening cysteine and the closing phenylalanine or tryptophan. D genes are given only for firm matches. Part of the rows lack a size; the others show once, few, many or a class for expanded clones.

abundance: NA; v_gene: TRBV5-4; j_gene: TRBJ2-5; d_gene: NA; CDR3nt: TGTGCCAGCAGCTTTAGTGAGACCCAGTACTTC; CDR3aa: CASSFSETQYF
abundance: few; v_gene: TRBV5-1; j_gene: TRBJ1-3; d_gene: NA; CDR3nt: TGCGCCAGCAGCTTGGCAGGGTCTGGAAACACCATATATTTT; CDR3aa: CASSLAGSGNTIYF
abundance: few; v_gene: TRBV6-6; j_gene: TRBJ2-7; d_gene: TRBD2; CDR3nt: TGTGCCTCCAGGGGACTAGCGGGTTCCTACGAGCAGTACTTC; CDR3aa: CASRGLAGSYEQYF
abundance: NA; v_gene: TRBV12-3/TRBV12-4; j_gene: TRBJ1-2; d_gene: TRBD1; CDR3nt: TGTGCCAGCAGGGGGGGACAGGGTTATGGCTACACCTTC; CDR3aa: CASRGGQGYGYTF
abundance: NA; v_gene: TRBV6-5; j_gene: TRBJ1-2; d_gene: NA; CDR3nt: TGTGCCAGCAGTTCCCAGACAGGAGGCCCGACCTTC; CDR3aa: CASSSQTGGPTF
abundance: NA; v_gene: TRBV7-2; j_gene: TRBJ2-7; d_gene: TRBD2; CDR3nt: TGTGCCAGCAGCTCTGAGCGGGAGAACGAGCAGTACTTC; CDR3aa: CASSSERENEQYF
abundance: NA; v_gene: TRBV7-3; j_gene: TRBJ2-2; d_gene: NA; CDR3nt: TGTGCCAGCAGCTTAATAGCCGGAACGGGGGAGCTGTTTTTT; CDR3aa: CASSLIAGTGELFF
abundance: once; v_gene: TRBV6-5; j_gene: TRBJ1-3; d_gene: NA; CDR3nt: TGTGCCAGCAGTTCCCCTGGACAGGGAAACACCATATATTTT; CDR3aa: CASSSPGQGNTIYF
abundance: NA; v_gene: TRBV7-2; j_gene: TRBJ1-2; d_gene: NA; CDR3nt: TGTGCCAGCAGCCGACAGTCTAACTATGGCTACACCTTC; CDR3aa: CASSRQSNYGYTF
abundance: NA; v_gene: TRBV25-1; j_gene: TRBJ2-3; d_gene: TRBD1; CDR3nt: TGTGCCAGCCGGACAGGGGTGGGAGATACGCAGTATTTT; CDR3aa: CASRTGVGDTQYF
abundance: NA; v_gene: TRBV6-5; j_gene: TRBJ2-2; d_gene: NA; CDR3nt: TGTGCCAGCCGCAGGGACACCGGGGAGCTGTTTTTT; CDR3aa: CASRRDTGELFF
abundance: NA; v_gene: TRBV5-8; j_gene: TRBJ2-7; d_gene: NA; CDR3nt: TGTGCCAGCAAGACTCGCCCCTCCTACGAGCAGTACTTC; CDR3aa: CASKTRPSYEQYF
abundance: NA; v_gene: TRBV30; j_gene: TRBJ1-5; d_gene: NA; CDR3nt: TGTGCCTGGGATTCTCGGGACAATCAGCCCCAGCATTTT; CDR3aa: CAWDSRDNQPQHF
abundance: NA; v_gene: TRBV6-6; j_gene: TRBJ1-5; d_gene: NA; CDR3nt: TGTGCCAGTGAGGGGGTTCAAAGCAATCAGCCCCAGCATTTT; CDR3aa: CASEGVQSNQPQHF
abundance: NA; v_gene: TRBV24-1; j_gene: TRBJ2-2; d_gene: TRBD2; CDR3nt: TGTGCCACCAGCCCTAGCGGGGCGAACACCGGGGAGCTGTTTTTT; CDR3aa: CATSPSGANTGELFF
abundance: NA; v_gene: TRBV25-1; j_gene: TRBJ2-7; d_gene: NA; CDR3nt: TGTGCCAGCAGTGATCAGGGGTTATCCTACGAGCAGTACTTC; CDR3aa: CASSDQGLSYEQYF
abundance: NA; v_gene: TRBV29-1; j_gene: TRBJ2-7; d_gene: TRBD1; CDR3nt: TGCAGCGTCAAGACAGGGACGGACGAGCAGTACTTC; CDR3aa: CSVKTGTDEQYF
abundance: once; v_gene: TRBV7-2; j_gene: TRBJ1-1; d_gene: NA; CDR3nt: TGTGCCAGCAGCTTCGGCCAGGGAGGGACTGAAGCTTTCTTT; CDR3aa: CASSFGQGGTEAFF
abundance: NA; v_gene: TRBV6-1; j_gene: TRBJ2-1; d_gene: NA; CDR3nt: TGTGCCAGCAGTGAAGACGAGTACCTGAGCTCCTACAATGAGCAGTTCTTC; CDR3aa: CASSEDEYLSSYNEQFF
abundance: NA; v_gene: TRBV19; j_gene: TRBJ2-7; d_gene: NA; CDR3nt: TGTGCCAGTAGCCCCCCGGGGTACCCCTACGAGCAGTACTTC; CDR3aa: CASSPPGYPYEQYF
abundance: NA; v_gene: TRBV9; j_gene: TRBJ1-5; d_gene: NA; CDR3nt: TGTGCCAGCAGCCCCCGAAGCGGGGCCAATCAGCCCCAGCATTTT; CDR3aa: CASSPRSGANQPQHF
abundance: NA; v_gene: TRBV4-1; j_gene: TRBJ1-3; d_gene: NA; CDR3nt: TGCGCCAGCAGCCAAGATGAAACAGGCCGAGGTCGAAACACCATATATTTT; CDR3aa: CASSQDETGRGRNTIYF
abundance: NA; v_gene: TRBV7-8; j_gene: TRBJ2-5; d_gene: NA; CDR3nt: TGTGCCAGCATCCCGCCGGGACTCCTAGAGACCCAGTACTTC; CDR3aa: CASIPPGLLETQYF
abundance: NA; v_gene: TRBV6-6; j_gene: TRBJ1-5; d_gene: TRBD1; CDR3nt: TGTGCCAGCAGTTTGACAGGGGTGTACAATCAGCCCCAGCATTTT; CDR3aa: CASSLTGVYNQPQHF
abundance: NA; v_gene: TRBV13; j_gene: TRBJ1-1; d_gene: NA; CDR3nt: TGTGCCAGCAGCCTAGGAGGGCTTGCGGGAGCTTTCTTT; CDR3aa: CASSLGGLAGAFF
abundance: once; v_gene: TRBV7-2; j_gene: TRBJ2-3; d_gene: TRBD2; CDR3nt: TGTGCCAGCAGCCGTGGGACTAGTCGCACAGATACGCAGTATTTT; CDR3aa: CASSRGTSRTDTQYF
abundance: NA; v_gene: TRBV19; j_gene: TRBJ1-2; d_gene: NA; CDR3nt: TGTGCCAGTAGTTACAGGGTTAACTATGGCTACACCTTC; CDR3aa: CASSYRVNYGYTF
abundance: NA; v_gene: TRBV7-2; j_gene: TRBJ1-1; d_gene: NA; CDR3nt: TGTGCCAGCAGCCCTGGACAAACCATGAGCACTGAAGCTTTCTTT; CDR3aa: CASSPGQTMSTEAFF
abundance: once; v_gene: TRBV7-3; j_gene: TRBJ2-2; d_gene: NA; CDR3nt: TGTGCCAGCAGCGCGGACAGGAACACCGGGGAGCTGTTTTTT; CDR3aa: CASSADRNTGELFF
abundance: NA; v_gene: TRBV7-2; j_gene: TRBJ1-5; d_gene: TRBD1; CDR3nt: TGTGCCAGCAGCCTATGGGGACAGGGGCTCCAGCCCCAGCATTTT; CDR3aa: CASSLWGQGLQPQHF
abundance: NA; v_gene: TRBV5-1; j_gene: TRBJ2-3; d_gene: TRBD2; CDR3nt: TGCGCCAGCAGCTTATCAGCGGGGGGCACAGATACGCAGTATTTT; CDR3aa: CASSLSAGGTDTQYF
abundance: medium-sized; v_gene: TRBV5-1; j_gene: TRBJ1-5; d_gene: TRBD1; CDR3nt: TGCGCCAGCAGGGAGACAGGGGGCAATCAGCCCCAGCATTTT; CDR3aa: CASRETGGNQPQHF
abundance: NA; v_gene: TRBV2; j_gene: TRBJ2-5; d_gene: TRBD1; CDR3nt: TGTGCCAGCAGATTAGGGGATATGGCAGGGGGTATGGAGACCCAGTACTTC; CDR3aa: CASRLGDMAGGMETQYF
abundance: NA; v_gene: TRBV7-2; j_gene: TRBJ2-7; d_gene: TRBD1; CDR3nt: TGTGCCAGCAGCAGAGGGACAGGGCCATACGAGCAGTACTTC; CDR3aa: CASSRGTGPYEQYF
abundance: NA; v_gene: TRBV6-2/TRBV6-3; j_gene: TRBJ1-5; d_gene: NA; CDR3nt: TGTGCCAGCAGCCGACAGGCTCTGGAGCCCCAGCATTTT; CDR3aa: CASSRQALEPQHF
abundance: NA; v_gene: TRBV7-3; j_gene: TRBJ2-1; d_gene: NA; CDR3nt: TGTGCCAGCAGCGCGGGACTGCAAAGCTCCTACAATGAGCAGTTCTTC; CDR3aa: CASSAGLQSSYNEQFF
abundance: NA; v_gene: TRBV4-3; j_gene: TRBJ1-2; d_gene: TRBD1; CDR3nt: TGCGCCAGCAGCCAAGCATGGGACAGGGGAAAAGGCTACACCTTC; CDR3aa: CASSQAWDRGKGYTF
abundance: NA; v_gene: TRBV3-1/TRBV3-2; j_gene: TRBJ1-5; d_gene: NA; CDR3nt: TGTGCCAGCAGCCCAGGTGGGAGACCCGGTCAGCCCCAGCATTTT; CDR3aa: CASSPGGRPGQPQHF
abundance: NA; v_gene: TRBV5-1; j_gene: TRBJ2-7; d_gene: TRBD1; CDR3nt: TGCGCCAGCAGCTTTCACAGGGGTTACGAGCAGTACTTC; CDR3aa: CASSFHRGYEQYF
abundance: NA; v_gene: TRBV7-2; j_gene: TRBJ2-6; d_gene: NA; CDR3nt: TGTGCCAGCAGCCGTGATACAGGGCCCGGAGTCCTGACTTTC; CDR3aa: CASSRDTGPGVLTF
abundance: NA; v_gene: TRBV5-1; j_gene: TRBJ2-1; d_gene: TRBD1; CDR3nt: TGCGCCAGCAGCAAGGGACAGGGGGCTGCGCCCGAGCAGTTCTTC; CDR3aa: CASSKGQGAAPEQFF